A single TCR beta chain is shown here with its context. This clonotype was observed many times. No antigen is known for it. No per-base quality is available; no much larger clone lies one base away. The source of the sample is a study of blood T cells in healthy people across ages (dated by TCRdb to the mid-2010s). About the full investigation: Template switching captured roughly one uniquely barcoded TCR beta cDNA molecule per two T cells in model experiments. The donors were divided into four age groups: young (average about 16 years), middle-aged (approximately 39), aged (about 56) and long-lived (about 80). To avoid experimental bias, donors of different ages were spread randomly across the sequencing lanes. The study measured age-related changes in TCR beta repertoire diversity using deep sequencing normalized with unique cDNA molecular identifiers. For two donors (one aged 18 to 30 and one aged 80 or older), the study analyzed two additional independent replicas of 1 million unique cDNA reads from the same blood draw. Results the study describes overall, beyond this receptor: Total diversity estimates from one million sequenced T cells were considered lower bounds and underestimates. The percentage of naive T cells measured by flow cytometry correlated strongly with observed TCR beta diversity. The CMV infection status of donors was not known, potentially confounding age-related changes in expanded clonotypes. Observed TCR beta diversity per million T cells fell roughly linearly with age, and a significant reduction was already apparent by age about 43. Because profiling used bulk unsorted PBMCs, naive and antigen-experienced compartments could not be compared conclusively. Compared with the aged group, the long-lived group had more naive CD4+ T cells, fewer expanded clones and increased TCR diversity, suggesting age selection.

Donors were a few dozen systemically healthy Caucasian individuals from Russia aged roughly 6 to 95 years. Approximately 11 milliliters of peripheral blood were drawn from each donor into EDTA-treated Vacutainer tubes. Ficoll-Paque density-gradient centrifugation was used to isolate PBMCs, with at least 6 million per sample. Total RNA, at least 6 micrograms per sample, was extracted from PBMCs with Trizol reagent. Naive CD45RAhigh/CD27high T cell percentages were measured by flow cytometry on a PBMC aliquot from every donor. The receptor library was made with 5' RACE. Instrument on record: Illumina HiSeq 2500. A second roughly 6 to 11 cycle PCR used a sample-barcoded 5' primer and a J-beta primer mix. A template-switch 5' adaptor carrying 12 random nucleotides introduced a unique molecular identifier onto each TCR beta cDNA molecule. At least 3 million CDR3-containing paired-end reads were obtained from each sample. First-strand cDNA synthesis was performed from all RNA using the Mint cDNA synthesis kit, with priming by a TRBC-specific oligonucleotide. After uracil-DNA glycosylase treatment, a first 18-cycle PCR used universal primers M1SS and BC2_uni_R on all cDNA. Regarding the original processing steps: Normalization of each sample was performed by random selection of 1 million high-quality reads, each carrying a distinct molecular identifier. Reads with shared molecular identifiers were discarded instead of being binned into consensus sequences. MiTCR, with a Q25 quality threshold and the strictest error-elimination algorithm, was used for CDR3 identification, clonotype clustering and error correction. A nonparametric unseen species model with Euler transformation was used to estimate a lower bound on total TCR beta diversity. The public sequencing data were trimmed at Q25 with fastp and processed into clonotypes with MiXCR by TCRdb, which kept only in-frame beta chains. Each entry merges the rows of one CDR3 protein and shows their most common DNA and genes. The V and J calls here are based on TCRdb, not the publication. The sample table records about 640,000 distinct CDR3 sequences; approximately 50% of these occur just once. More than 35% of the sample is held by the ten biggest clonotypes.

Sequenced input: blood. The sequence derives from a man aged 60 to 75 in good health.

The CDR3 in this case is CASSVYNEQFF. DNA sequence: TGTGCCAGCAGTGTGTACAATGAGCAGTTCTTC. The sequence links TRBV2 to TRBJ2-1; the D gene remains uncertain. From the cysteine through the phenylalanine, the CDR3 covers 11 amino acids. Solely the CDR3 DNA is kept, with 33 bases framed from the first base. The germline V gene specifies SNHLY as CDR1 and FYNNEI as CDR2. V is clipped by 4 bases and J by 4 bases, and the sequence between their germline boundaries is 2 bases long. With the rest looked up from the reference TRBV2 and TRBJ2-1 genes rather than sequenced, the full variable domain is EPEVTQTPSHQVTQMGQEVILRCVPISNHLYFYWYRQILGQKVEFLVSFYNNEISEKSEIFDDQFSVERPDGSNFTLKIRSTKLEDSAMYFCASSVYNEQFFGPGTRLTVL.